The table lists the clone carrying this T cell receptor (beta chain) with a few counts. The length of the CDR3 is 17 residues. Looked up from germline, CDR1 is LNHNV and CDR2 is YYDKDF (reference sequence). Trimming at V came to 5 bases and at J to 3 bases, leaving 12 bases not matched to a gene. This sample is part of a study of molecular identifiers for immune sequencing clone quantification. TCRdb re-derived calls from the PCR reads in MiXCR, one entry per CDR3 protein. The sample has about 640,000 distinct CDR3 sequences; 15% to 20% are singletons. The V call is TRBV15, the J call TRBJ2-2; 7 nucleotides agree with TRBD1. The sample was naive CD8+ T cells from blood, with Jurkat cell RNA spiked in. Subset: FACS-sorted CD8+CD4-CCR7+CD45RA+ naive T cells. This TCR derives from a human donor in good health. Some libraries in this study had Jurkat cell RNA spiked in. The CDR3 is CATSFVADRDYTGELFF. Here the CDR3 DNA reads TGTGCCACCAGCTTTGTGGCCGACAGGGATTACACCGGGGAGCTGTTTTTT.